These T cell receptor beta chains were read from a single sample in a study of cytomegalovirus exposure and HLA in healthy donors. The table came from immunoSEQ multiplex PCR; TCRdb's copy has only in-frame clones and leaves some out. Found here are 100,000 to 150,000 clones, 85% to 90% of them singletons; the top ten hold about 1.2%. The specimen was PBMCs. Receptors were obtained from a woman under 30 in good health and CMV-seronegative. Both conserved end residues are part of each CDR3. Fields, in order: V gene, CDR3 length, clone size, J gene, D gene, CDR3 DNA, CDR3 protein. D genes are given only for firm matches. Part of the rows lack a size; the others show once, few, many or a class for expanded clones.

V gene: TRBV6-1
CDR3 length: 9
clone size: -
J gene: TRBJ2-3
D gene: -
CDR3 DNA: TGTGCCATGCGGCTAACGCAGTATTTT
CDR3 protein: CAMRLTQYF

V gene: TRBV7-8
CDR3 length: 18
clone size: -
J gene: TRBJ1-6
D gene: -
CDR3 DNA: TGTGCCAGCAGCTTACTTTTTGGGTCCGGGGGGACTAATTCACCCCTCCACTTT
CDR3 protein: CASSLLFGSGGTNSPLHF

V gene: TRBV7-6
CDR3 length: 16
clone size: -
J gene: TRBJ1-1
D gene: TRBD1
CDR3 DNA: TGTGCCAGCAGCCCCCGGACAGGGGACATGAACACTGAAGCTTTCTTT
CDR3 protein: CASSPRTGDMNTEAFF

V gene: TRBV10-2
CDR3 length: 13
clone size: -
J gene: TRBJ2-5
D gene: -
CDR3 DNA: TGCGCCAGCAGTGGGAACAGCCAAGAGACCCAGTACTTC
CDR3 protein: CASSGNSQETQYF

V gene: TRBV5-1
CDR3 length: 14
clone size: -
J gene: TRBJ2-1
D gene: -
CDR3 DNA: TGCGCCAGCAGCTTGCCCGCAGACTACAATGAGCAGTTCTTC
CDR3 protein: CASSLPADYNEQFF

V gene: TRBV9
CDR3 length: 12
clone size: -
J gene: TRBJ2-7
D gene: TRBD1
CDR3 DNA: TGTGCCACCCATATAAGCACCGGGACAGGGGGTTTC
CDR3 protein: CATHISTGTGGF

V gene: TRBV19
CDR3 length: 15
clone size: -
J gene: TRBJ1-5
D gene: -
CDR3 DNA: TGTGCCAGTAGCCGCGCGACAGATAGCAATCAGCCCCAGCATTTT
CDR3 protein: CASSRATDSNQPQHF

V gene: TRBV5-1
CDR3 length: 16
clone size: -
J gene: TRBJ2-3
D gene: TRBD2
CDR3 DNA: TGCGCCAGCAGACCGGGGACTAGCGGGGTGGTCGATACGCAGTATTTT
CDR3 protein: CASRPGTSGVVDTQYF

V gene: TRBV2
CDR3 length: 14
clone size: -
J gene: TRBJ2-2
D gene: TRBD2
CDR3 DNA: TGTGCCAGCCTTGTGCGGACTAGTACCGGGGAGCTGTTTTTT
CDR3 protein: CASLVRTSTGELFF

V gene: TRBV27
CDR3 length: 13
clone size: -
J gene: TRBJ2-5
D gene: TRBD1
CDR3 DNA: TGTGCCAGCAGTTTAAGGGGGCAGGAGACCCAGTACTTC
CDR3 protein: CASSLRGQETQYF

V gene: TRBV7-6
CDR3 length: 16
clone size: -
J gene: TRBJ2-5
D gene: TRBD2
CDR3 DNA: TGTGCCAGCAGCTTATTTTCTAGCGGGGGGCGGGAGACCCAGTACTTC
CDR3 protein: CASSLFSSGGRETQYF

V gene: TRBV15
CDR3 length: 16
clone size: -
J gene: TRBJ2-7
D gene: TRBD1
CDR3 DNA: TGTGCCACCAGCAGAGATCTCGGACAGGGCTCCTACGAGCAGTACTTC
CDR3 protein: CATSRDLGQGSYEQYF

V gene: TRBV2
CDR3 length: 16
clone size: -
J gene: TRBJ2-1
D gene: TRBD2
CDR3 DNA: TGTGCCAGCAGTGATCCGGGACTAGCGGGGGTCGGGGAGCAGTTCTTC
CDR3 protein: CASSDPGLAGVGEQFF

V gene: TRBV15
CDR3 length: 17
clone size: -
J gene: TRBJ2-3
D gene: TRBD2
CDR3 DNA: TGTGCCACCATCGATCTTATTAGCGGGGCAAATACAGATACGCAGTATTTT
CDR3 protein: CATIDLISGANTDTQYF

V gene: TRBV12-5
CDR3 length: 11
clone size: -
J gene: TRBJ1-2
D gene: -
CDR3 DNA: TGTGCTAGTTCGGACAGCCGTGGCTACACCTTC
CDR3 protein: CASSDSRGYTF

V gene: TRBV6-5
CDR3 length: 16
clone size: -
J gene: TRBJ1-1
D gene: TRBD1
CDR3 DNA: TGTGCCAGCAGTTCCCTAAGACAGGGCTTTGGGACTGAAGCTTTCTTT
CDR3 protein: CASSSLRQGFGTEAFF

V gene: TRBV7-3
CDR3 length: 15
clone size: -
J gene: TRBJ1-6
D gene: TRBD1
CDR3 DNA: TGTGCCAGCAGCTTATTGGGGACAGGGAATTCACCCCTCCACTTT
CDR3 protein: CASSLLGTGNSPLHF

V gene: TRBV12-5
CDR3 length: 14
clone size: once
J gene: TRBJ1-2
D gene: TRBD1
CDR3 DNA: TGTGCTAGTGGCGCAGGGGGCGCAAGGTCTGGCTACACCTTC
CDR3 protein: CASGAGGARSGYTF

V gene: TRBV6-1
CDR3 length: 13
clone size: -
J gene: TRBJ1-1
D gene: -
CDR3 DNA: TGTGCCAGCATCGGGGAATACGGCACTGAAGCTTTCTTT
CDR3 protein: CASIGEYGTEAFF

V gene: TRBV5-1
CDR3 length: 15
clone size: -
J gene: TRBJ1-1
D gene: TRBD1
CDR3 DNA: TGCGCCAGCAGCTGGGGGACAGGGATAACGGCTGAAGCTTTCTTT
CDR3 protein: CASSWGTGITAEAFF

V gene: TRBV5-1
CDR3 length: 13
clone size: once
J gene: TRBJ2-1
D gene: -
CDR3 DNA: TGCGCCAGCAGCTTTGGTGGAGGGGATGAGCAGTTCTTC
CDR3 protein: CASSFGGGDEQFF

V gene: TRBV2
CDR3 length: 12
clone size: few
J gene: TRBJ2-7
D gene: -
CDR3 DNA: TGTGCCAGCAAGGGGACACCTTACGAGCAGTACTTC
CDR3 protein: CASKGTPYEQYF

V gene: TRBV2
CDR3 length: 16
clone size: -
J gene: TRBJ1-3
D gene: -
CDR3 DNA: TGTGCCAGCAGTGCACGAGACACCCGCTCTGGAAACACCATATATTTT
CDR3 protein: CASSARDTRSGNTIYF

V gene: TRBV6-5
CDR3 length: 15
clone size: -
J gene: TRBJ1-5
D gene: -
CDR3 DNA: TGTGCCAGCAGTTCGAACCGGGACACCAATCAGCCCCAGCATTTT
CDR3 protein: CASSSNRDTNQPQHF

V gene: TRBV9
CDR3 length: 14
clone size: -
J gene: TRBJ1-5
D gene: -
CDR3 DNA: TGTGCCAGCAGCCCTAATACAGTTGGGACATCCCAGCATTTT
CDR3 protein: CASSPNTVGTSQHF

V gene: TRBV5-1
CDR3 length: 15
clone size: -
J gene: TRBJ1-5
D gene: -
CDR3 DNA: TGCGCCAGCAGCCCAGCGGACGGGAGGAATCAGCCCCAGCATTTT
CDR3 protein: CASSPADGRNQPQHF

V gene: TRBV9
CDR3 length: 13
clone size: -
J gene: TRBJ2-3
D gene: -
CDR3 DNA: TGTGCCAGCAGCGTAGTATTAACAGATACGCAGTATTTT
CDR3 protein: CASSVVLTDTQYF

V gene: TRBV7-6
CDR3 length: 15
clone size: -
J gene: TRBJ2-5
D gene: TRBD2
CDR3 DNA: TGTGCCAGCAGCTTTAGCGGGGGGGCCCAACGGACCCAGTACTTC
CDR3 protein: CASSFSGGAQRTQYF

V gene: TRBV6-6
CDR3 length: 12
clone size: -
J gene: TRBJ2-1
D gene: -
CDR3 DNA: TGTGCCAGCAGTTACAGGGGCGACGAGCAGTTCTTC
CDR3 protein: CASSYRGDEQFF

V gene: TRBV6-5
CDR3 length: 14
clone size: -
J gene: TRBJ1-2
D gene: TRBD1
CDR3 DNA: TGTGCCAGCAGCCGACAGGGTTTAATCTATGGCTACACCTTC
CDR3 protein: CASSRQGLIYGYTF

V gene: TRBV2
CDR3 length: 13
clone size: -
J gene: TRBJ1-4
D gene: -
CDR3 DNA: TGTGCCAGCACCAGTGCAACTAATGAAAAACTGTTTTTT
CDR3 protein: CASTSATNEKLFF

V gene: TRBV10-3
CDR3 length: 14
clone size: -
J gene: TRBJ2-7
D gene: -
CDR3 DNA: TGTGCCATCAAGGCGGAGGGGACCGTCGACGAGCAGTACTTC
CDR3 protein: CAIKAEGTVDEQYF

V gene: TRBV5-1
CDR3 length: 12
clone size: -
J gene: TRBJ2-5
D gene: -
CDR3 DNA: TGCGCCAGCAGCTTGGCCGGAGAGACCCAGTACTTC
CDR3 protein: CASSLAGETQYF

V gene: TRBV5-5
CDR3 length: 15
clone size: -
J gene: TRBJ1-6
D gene: -
CDR3 DNA: TGTGCCAGCAAACATGACGGACTTTATAATTCACCCCTCCACTTT
CDR3 protein: CASKHDGLYNSPLHF

V gene: TRBV5-4
CDR3 length: 12
clone size: -
J gene: TRBJ2-7
D gene: -
CDR3 DNA: TGTGCCAGCAGCTTGGAGTCGCGCGAGCAGTACTTC
CDR3 protein: CASSLESREQYF

V gene: TRBV4-1
CDR3 length: 15
clone size: -
J gene: TRBJ2-2
D gene: -
CDR3 DNA: TGCGCCAGCAGACACACAGGGATAGACACCGGGGAGCTGTTTTTT
CDR3 protein: CASRHTGIDTGELFF

V gene: TRBV29-1
CDR3 length: 13
clone size: few
J gene: TRBJ1-2
D gene: TRBD1
CDR3 DNA: TGCAGCGTTGAGAGGTCACAGGGGGCTGGCTACACCTTC
CDR3 protein: CSVERSQGAGYTF

V gene: TRBV7-3
CDR3 length: 14
clone size: -
J gene: TRBJ2-2
D gene: -
CDR3 DNA: TGTGCCAGCAGCTTCAACAGAGACACCGGGGAGCTGTTTTTT
CDR3 protein: CASSFNRDTGELFF

V gene: TRBV18
CDR3 length: 13
clone size: -
J gene: TRBJ2-3
D gene: -
CDR3 DNA: TGTGCCAGCTCACAGACTCGCACAGATACGCAGTATTTT
CDR3 protein: CASSQTRTDTQYF

V gene: TRBV28
CDR3 length: 17
clone size: -
J gene: TRBJ1-5
D gene: -
CDR3 DNA: TGTGCCAGCAGTCTCAGTCATGGCCCCCTTAGCAATCAGCCCCAGCATTTT
CDR3 protein: CASSLSHGPLSNQPQHF

V gene: TRBV5-6
CDR3 length: 12
clone size: -
J gene: TRBJ2-3
D gene: TRBD2
CDR3 DNA: TGTGCCAGCAGTTGGGGGGGAGATACGCAGTATTTT
CDR3 protein: CASSWGGDTQYF

V gene: TRBV10-3
CDR3 length: 13
clone size: -
J gene: TRBJ1-1
D gene: -
CDR3 DNA: TGTGCCATCACCGGGACAATGAACACTGAAGCTTTCTTT
CDR3 protein: CAITGTMNTEAFF

V gene: TRBV6-5
CDR3 length: 13
clone size: once
J gene: TRBJ2-7
D gene: -
CDR3 DNA: TGTGCCAGCAGTCTCGGGGTAACCTACGAGCAGTACTTC
CDR3 protein: CASSLGVTYEQYF

V gene: TRBV6-1
CDR3 length: 17
clone size: -
J gene: TRBJ1-3
D gene: -
CDR3 DNA: TGTGCCAGCAGTGAAGCGCGGGATGGGGGTGTGCGAAACACCATATATTTT
CDR3 protein: CASSEARDGGVRNTIYF

V gene: TRBV18
CDR3 length: 14
clone size: -
J gene: TRBJ2-5
D gene: -
CDR3 DNA: TGTGCCAGCTCACGCCGGACAGCCCAAGAGACCCAGTACTTC
CDR3 protein: CASSRRTAQETQYF

V gene: TRBV5-8
CDR3 length: 13
clone size: -
J gene: TRBJ1-2
D gene: TRBD1
CDR3 DNA: TGTGCCAGCAGCTTGGAGGGGGCAAGAGGCTACACCTTC
CDR3 protein: CASSLEGARGYTF

V gene: TRBV6-5
CDR3 length: 13
clone size: -
J gene: TRBJ2-7
D gene: TRBD1
CDR3 DNA: TGTGCCAGCAGTCCGGACAGGGGAGACGAGCAGTACTTC
CDR3 protein: CASSPDRGDEQYF

V gene: TRBV11-3
CDR3 length: 16
clone size: -
J gene: TRBJ2-1
D gene: -
CDR3 DNA: TGTGCCAGCAGCTTAGAGAGCGGTACCCCCTACAATGAGCAGTTCTTC
CDR3 protein: CASSLESGTPYNEQFF

V gene: TRBV11-2
CDR3 length: 12
clone size: -
J gene: TRBJ2-1
D gene: TRBD1
CDR3 DNA: TGTGCCAGCAGCTCCGGGACAGGCGAGCAGTTCTTC
CDR3 protein: CASSSGTGEQFF

V gene: TRBV18
CDR3 length: 15
clone size: -
J gene: TRBJ2-3
D gene: -
CDR3 DNA: TGTGCCAGCTCACTGAAACTCAGAGGTACAGATACGCAGTATTTT
CDR3 protein: CASSLKLRGTDTQYF

V gene: TRBV5-1
CDR3 length: 15
clone size: -
J gene: TRBJ2-2
D gene: -
CDR3 DNA: TGCGCCAGCAGCTCGGGGAACACGCAGACCGGGGAGCTGTTTTTT
CDR3 protein: CASSSGNTQTGELFF